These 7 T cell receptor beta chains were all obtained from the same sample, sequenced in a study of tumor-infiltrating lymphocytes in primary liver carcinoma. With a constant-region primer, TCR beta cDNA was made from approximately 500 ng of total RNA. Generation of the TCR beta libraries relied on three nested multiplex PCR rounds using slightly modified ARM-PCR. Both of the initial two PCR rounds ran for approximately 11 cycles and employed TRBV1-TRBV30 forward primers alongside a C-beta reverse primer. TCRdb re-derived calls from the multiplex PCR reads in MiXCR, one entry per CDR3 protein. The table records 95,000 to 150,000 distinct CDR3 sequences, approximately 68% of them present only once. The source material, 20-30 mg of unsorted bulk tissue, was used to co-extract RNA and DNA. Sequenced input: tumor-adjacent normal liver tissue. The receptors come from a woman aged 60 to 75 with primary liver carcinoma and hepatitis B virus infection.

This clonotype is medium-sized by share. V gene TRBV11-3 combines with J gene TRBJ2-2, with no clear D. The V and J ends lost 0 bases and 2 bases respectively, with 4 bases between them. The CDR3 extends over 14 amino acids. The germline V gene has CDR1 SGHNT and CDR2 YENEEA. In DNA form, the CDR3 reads TGTGCCAGCAGCTTAGACCACAACACCGGGGAGCTGTTTTTT. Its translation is CASSLDHNTGELFF.

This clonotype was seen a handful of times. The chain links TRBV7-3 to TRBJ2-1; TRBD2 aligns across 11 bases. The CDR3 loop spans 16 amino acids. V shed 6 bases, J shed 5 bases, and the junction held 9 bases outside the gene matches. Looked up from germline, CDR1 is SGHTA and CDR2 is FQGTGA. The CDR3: CASSLLGTSGHNEQFF. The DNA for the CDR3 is TGTGCCAGCAGTCTACTGGGGACTAGCGGACACAATGAGCAGTTCTTC. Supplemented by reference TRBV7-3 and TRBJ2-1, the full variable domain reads GAGVSQTPSNKVTEKGKYVELRCDPISGHTALYWYRQSLGQGPEFLIYFQGTGAADDSGLPNDRFFAVRPEGSVSTLKIQRTERGDSAVYLCASSLLGTSGHNEQFFGPGTRLTVL.

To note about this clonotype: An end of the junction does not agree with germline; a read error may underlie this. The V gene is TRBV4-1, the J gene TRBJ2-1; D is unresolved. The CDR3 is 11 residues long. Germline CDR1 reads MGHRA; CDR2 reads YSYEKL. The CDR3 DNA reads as TGCTCCAGCAAGTGGGCCGACGAGTGGTTCTTT. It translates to CSSKWADEWFF.

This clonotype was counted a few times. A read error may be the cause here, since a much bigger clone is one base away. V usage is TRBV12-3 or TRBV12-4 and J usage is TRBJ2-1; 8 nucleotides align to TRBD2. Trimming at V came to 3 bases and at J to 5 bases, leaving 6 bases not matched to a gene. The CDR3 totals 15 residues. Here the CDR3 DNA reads TGTGCCAGCAGTTTCTCGGGAGGGTTCGACAATGAGCAGTTCTTC. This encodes CASSFSGGFDNEQFF.

The CDR3 sequence is CASNGWGRYNEQFF. The CDR3 coding sequence is TGTGCCAGCAATGGGTGGGGCCGATACAATGAGCAGTTCTTC. The chain is built from TRBV9 and TRBJ2-1; possible D gene TRBD1, 5 bases. Germline V lookup: CDR1 SGDLS, CDR2 YYNGEE. The V end lost 6 bases, the J end lost 4 bases, and 14 bases lay between the germline ends. CDR3 length: 14 amino acids.

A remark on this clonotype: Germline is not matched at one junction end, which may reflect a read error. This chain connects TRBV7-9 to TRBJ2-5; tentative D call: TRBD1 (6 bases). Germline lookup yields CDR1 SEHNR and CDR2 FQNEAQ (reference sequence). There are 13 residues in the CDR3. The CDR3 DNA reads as TGTACCAGCAGCTTAGGACAGCAAGAGACCCAGTACTTC. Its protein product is CTSSLGQQETQYF.

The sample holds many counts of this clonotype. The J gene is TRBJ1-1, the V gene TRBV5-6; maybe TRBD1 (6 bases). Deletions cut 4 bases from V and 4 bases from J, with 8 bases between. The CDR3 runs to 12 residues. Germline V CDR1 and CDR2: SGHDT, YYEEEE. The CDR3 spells CASSQGSTEAFF. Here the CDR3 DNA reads TGTGCCAGCAGCCAGGGGTCCACTGAAGCTTTCTTT.